Given below is one T cell receptor (beta chain) in context. The data derive from a study of blood T cell repertoires in COVID-19. Only in-frame clones appear in the TCRdb table, and some are missing; sequencing was by immunoSEQ multiplex PCR. The table lists 100,000 to 150,000 clones, 70% to 75% of them singletons. The receptor comes from a man older than 75 with COVID-19, enrolled during active disease. The material sequenced was peripheral blood.

CDR3 amino acids: CASSSTLGASSYEQYF. CDR3 nucleotides: TGTGCCAGCAGTTCAACCTTAGGGGCTAGCTCCTACGAGCAGTACTTC. V gene TRBV28 combines with J gene TRBJ2-7; perhaps TRBD1 as D (5 bases). Deletions cut 4 bases from V and 0 bases from J, with 16 bases between. The CDR3 is 16 amino acids. Germline CDR1 reads MDHEN; CDR2 reads SYDVKM.